Described below is a single T cell receptor (beta chain) sequence and its context. What it binds is unknown. These data belong to a study of T cells in localized non-small cell lung cancer. Study-wide results and limits: There were a median around 57 of the top 100 tumor clones appearing in adjacent lung. Sequencing involved a lone tumor region, leaving heterogeneity possible. Maximal T cell clonality occurred in uninvolved adjacent lung, with tumor ranking below it.

TCRdb's table, derived via immunoSEQ multiplex PCR, lists solely in-frame clones and lacks some. The top ten hold roughly 2.9% of the sample, which has fewer than 35,000 clones, about 89% seen once. The CDR3 contains 12 residues. V shed 5 bases and J shed 7 bases, with 9 bases lying between them. In germline, CDR1 is SEHNR, CDR2 FQNEAQ (reference sequence). The rearrangement uses TRBV7-9 and TRBJ2-1; no definite D call. This receptor was identified in a female donor older than 55 with stage I lung adenocarcinoma. The source material was peripheral blood, sampled before any cancer treatment. CDR3 loop: CASSAAGNEQFF. CDR3 DNA sequence: TGTGCCAGCAGCGCAGCCGGGAATGAGCAGTTCTTC.